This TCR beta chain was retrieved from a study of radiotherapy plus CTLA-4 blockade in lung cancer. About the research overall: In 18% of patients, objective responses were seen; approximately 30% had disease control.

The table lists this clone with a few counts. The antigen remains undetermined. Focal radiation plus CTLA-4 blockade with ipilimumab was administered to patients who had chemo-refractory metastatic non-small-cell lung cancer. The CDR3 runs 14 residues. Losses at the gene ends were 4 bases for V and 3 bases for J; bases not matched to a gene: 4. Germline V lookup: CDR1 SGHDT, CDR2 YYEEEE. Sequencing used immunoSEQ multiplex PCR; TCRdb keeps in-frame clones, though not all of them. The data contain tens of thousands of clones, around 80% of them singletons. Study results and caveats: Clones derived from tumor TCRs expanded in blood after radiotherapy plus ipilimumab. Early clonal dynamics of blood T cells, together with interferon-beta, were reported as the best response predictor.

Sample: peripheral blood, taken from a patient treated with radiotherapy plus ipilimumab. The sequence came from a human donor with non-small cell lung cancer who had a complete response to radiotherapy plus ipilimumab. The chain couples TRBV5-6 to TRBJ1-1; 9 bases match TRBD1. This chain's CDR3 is CASSRDRGYTEAFF. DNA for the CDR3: TGTGCCAGCAGCCGAGACAGGGGGTACACTGAAGCTTTCTTT.